Listed below are T cell receptor beta chains from one sample, sequenced in a study of shared T cell receptors in the human thymus. The repertoire was sequenced with immunoSEQ multiplex PCR; TCRdb's copy has only in-frame clones and lacks some. The sample lists 720,000 or so clones; 80% to 90% were seen once. The data were also submitted as part of a second study, on human thymus T cells.

The sample comprised thymocytes. These receptors all stem from a girl under two years old with a congenital heart defect. The CDR3 runs from the conserved cysteine through the conserved F or W. The order of the fields is J gene, V gene, D gene, clone size, CDR3 protein, CDR3 DNA. D genes are given only for firm matches. Expanded clones are given a class, and other clones once, few, many or no size at all.

j_call: TRBJ2-5
v_call: TRBV11-1
d_call: TRBD2
clone_size: NA
cdr3_aa: CASSRSRGDYQETQYF
cdr3_nt: TGTGCCAGCAGCCGTTCGCGGGGGGATTACCAAGAGACCCAGTACTTC

j_call: TRBJ1-2
v_call: TRBV30
d_call: NA
clone_size: NA
cdr3_aa: CAWSVQGCGYGYTF
cdr3_nt: TGTGCCTGGAGTGTACAGGGATGCGGCTATGGCTACACCTTC

j_call: TRBJ2-5
v_call: TRBV5-5
d_call: NA
clone_size: NA
cdr3_aa: CASSFRDTTVGYF
cdr3_nt: TGTGCCAGCAGCTTCCGGGACACCACCGTCGGGTACTTC

j_call: TRBJ1-1
v_call: TRBV28
d_call: NA
clone_size: NA
cdr3_aa: CASSFADNNRRLAFF
cdr3_nt: TGTGCCAGCAGTTTTGCCGATAATAACAGGAGACTAGCTTTCTTT

j_call: TRBJ2-7
v_call: TRBV5-4
d_call: TRBD1
clone_size: NA
cdr3_aa: CASSPGQGSYEQYF
cdr3_nt: TGTGCCAGCAGCCCTGGACAGGGATCCTACGAGCAGTACTTC

j_call: TRBJ1-5
v_call: TRBV6-1
d_call: TRBD1
clone_size: NA
cdr3_aa: CASSFGQAGQPQHF
cdr3_nt: TGTGCCAGCAGTTTTGGACAGGCGGGGCAGCCCCAGCATTTT

j_call: TRBJ1-3
v_call: TRBV4-1
d_call: TRBD1
clone_size: NA
cdr3_aa: CASSQARDRAYSGNTIYF
cdr3_nt: TGCGCCAGCAGCCAGGCCCGGGACAGGGCCTACTCTGGAAACACCATATATTTT

j_call: TRBJ1-1
v_call: TRBV6-5
d_call: NA
clone_size: once
cdr3_aa: CASSWDGATEAFF
cdr3_nt: TGTGCCAGCAGCTGGGATGGGGCCACTGAAGCTTTCTTT

j_call: TRBJ2-2
v_call: TRBV27
d_call: TRBD1
clone_size: NA
cdr3_aa: CASSFDRVGTGELFF
cdr3_nt: TGTGCCAGCAGTTTCGACAGGGTGGGGACCGGGGAGCTGTTTTTT

j_call: TRBJ2-5
v_call: TRBV2
d_call: NA
clone_size: NA
cdr3_aa: CASSGFQGFKQETQYF
cdr3_nt: TGTGCCAGCAGTGGCTTCCAGGGATTCAAGCAAGAGACCCAGTACTTC

j_call: TRBJ2-1
v_call: TRBV6-4
d_call: TRBD2
clone_size: NA
cdr3_aa: CASSVAGGDYNEQFF
cdr3_nt: TGTGCCAGCAGTGTAGCGGGGGGGGACTACAATGAGCAGTTCTTC

j_call: TRBJ2-1
v_call: TRBV7-9
d_call: NA
clone_size: once
cdr3_aa: CASSLERDTLKNNEQFF
cdr3_nt: TGTGCCAGCAGCCTAGAGAGAGACACACTTAAAAACAATGAGCAGTTCTTC

j_call: TRBJ2-3
v_call: TRBV7-3
d_call: TRBD2
clone_size: few
cdr3_aa: CASSPAGEEGDTQYF
cdr3_nt: TGTGCCAGCAGCCCAGCGGGGGAGGAGGGAGATACGCAGTATTTT

j_call: TRBJ2-7
v_call: TRBV6-1
d_call: NA
clone_size: once
cdr3_aa: CASNPGFYEQYF
cdr3_nt: TGTGCCAGCAATCCGGGATTCTACGAGCAGTACTTC

j_call: TRBJ1-2
v_call: TRBV6-5
d_call: NA
clone_size: NA
cdr3_aa: CASSYEGSANYGYTF
cdr3_nt: TGTGCCAGCAGTTACGAGGGCAGCGCCAACTATGGCTACACCTTC

j_call: TRBJ1-2
v_call: TRBV28
d_call: TRBD1
clone_size: NA
cdr3_aa: CASSLDRGYGYTF
cdr3_nt: TGTGCCAGCAGCCTGGACAGGGGCTATGGCTACACCTTC

j_call: TRBJ1-6
v_call: TRBV6-5
d_call: NA
clone_size: few
cdr3_aa: CASSYSLDKKSPLHF
cdr3_nt: TGTGCCAGCAGTTACTCGCTGGACAAAAAATCACCCCTCCACTTT

j_call: TRBJ1-3
v_call: TRBV7-8
d_call: NA
clone_size: NA
cdr3_aa: CASSLDSRVHGNTIYF
cdr3_nt: TGTGCCAGCAGCTTAGATTCCAGGGTCCATGGAAACACCATATATTTT

j_call: TRBJ1-2
v_call: TRBV19
d_call: NA
clone_size: NA
cdr3_aa: CASTETTNAYGYTF
cdr3_nt: TGTGCCAGTACAGAGACTACTAACGCCTATGGCTACACCTTC

j_call: TRBJ2-1
v_call: TRBV19
d_call: NA
clone_size: NA
cdr3_aa: CASSISHRGGQFF
cdr3_nt: TGTGCCAGTAGTATATCGCACAGGGGGGGGCAGTTCTTC

j_call: TRBJ2-3
v_call: TRBV4-2
d_call: NA
clone_size: once
cdr3_aa: CASSQGPRGVDTQYF
cdr3_nt: TGTGCCAGCAGCCAAGGGCCCAGGGGAGTAGATACGCAGTATTTT

j_call: TRBJ1-1
v_call: TRBV11-2
d_call: NA
clone_size: NA
cdr3_aa: CASSTVQGDTEAFF
cdr3_nt: TGTGCCAGCAGCACAGTACAGGGTGACACTGAAGCTTTCTTT

j_call: TRBJ2-2
v_call: TRBV6-5
d_call: TRBD1
clone_size: NA
cdr3_aa: CASSRDRGTGELFF
cdr3_nt: TGTGCCAGCAGCCGGGACAGGGGAACCGGGGAGCTGTTTTTT

j_call: TRBJ2-7
v_call: TRBV12-5
d_call: TRBD1
clone_size: NA
cdr3_aa: CASGLGTAVYEQYF
cdr3_nt: TGTGCTAGTGGTTTAGGGACAGCCGTGTACGAGCAGTACTTC

j_call: TRBJ1-5
v_call: TRBV5-6
d_call: NA
clone_size: NA
cdr3_aa: CASSLGRGGYSNQPQHF
cdr3_nt: TGTGCCAGCAGCTTGGGGAGAGGGGGATATAGCAATCAGCCCCAGCATTTT

j_call: TRBJ2-6
v_call: TRBV27
d_call: NA
clone_size: once
cdr3_aa: CASSRTEGAIGANVLTF
cdr3_nt: TGTGCCAGCAGTCGAACCGAAGGGGCAATCGGGGCCAACGTCCTGACTTTC

j_call: TRBJ2-3
v_call: TRBV2
d_call: NA
clone_size: NA
cdr3_aa: CASRLTSSIRWDTQYF
cdr3_nt: TGTGCCAGCAGACTTACTAGCTCAATACGCTGGGATACGCAGTATTTT

j_call: TRBJ1-3
v_call: TRBV28
d_call: NA
clone_size: NA
cdr3_aa: CASHRLAGGGNTIYF
cdr3_nt: TGTGCCAGCCACCGTCTCGCGGGTGGAGGAAACACCATATATTTT

j_call: TRBJ1-1
v_call: TRBV2
d_call: TRBD1
clone_size: few
cdr3_aa: CASSEATGRNTEAFF
cdr3_nt: TGTGCCAGCAGTGAAGCGACAGGGAGGAACACTGAAGCTTTCTTT

j_call: TRBJ1-2
v_call: TRBV10-3
d_call: NA
clone_size: few
cdr3_aa: CAISTVRDGYTF
cdr3_nt: TGTGCCATCAGCACGGTGAGGGATGGCTACACCTTC

j_call: TRBJ1-2
v_call: TRBV19
d_call: NA
clone_size: NA
cdr3_aa: CASSIPPRGFESKHGYTF
cdr3_nt: TGTGCCAGTAGTATACCTCCGCGGGGTTTCGAAAGTAAGCATGGCTACACCTTC

j_call: TRBJ2-1
v_call: TRBV9
d_call: TRBD2
clone_size: NA
cdr3_aa: CASSELAARKGNEQFF
cdr3_nt: TGTGCCAGCAGCGAGCTAGCGGCCAGGAAGGGGAATGAGCAGTTCTTC

j_call: TRBJ2-1
v_call: TRBV14
d_call: NA
clone_size: NA
cdr3_aa: CASSHLRLERSYNEQFF
cdr3_nt: TGTGCCAGCAGCCATTTGCGACTAGAGCGGTCCTACAATGAGCAGTTCTTC

j_call: TRBJ2-1
v_call: TRBV15
d_call: TRBD1
clone_size: NA
cdr3_aa: CATSRPGQGTNEQFF
cdr3_nt: TGTGCCACCAGCAGGCCGGGACAGGGCACGAATGAGCAGTTCTTC

j_call: TRBJ2-7
v_call: TRBV5-6
d_call: NA
clone_size: NA
cdr3_aa: CASSLRGQIDYEQYF
cdr3_nt: TGTGCCAGCAGCCTGCGAGGCCAGATTGACTACGAGCAGTACTTC

j_call: TRBJ2-7
v_call: TRBV9
d_call: NA
clone_size: NA
cdr3_aa: CASSPGGFAYEQYF
cdr3_nt: TGTGCCAGCAGCCCGGGGGGCTTCGCCTACGAGCAGTACTTC

j_call: TRBJ1-2
v_call: TRBV7-2
d_call: NA
clone_size: NA
cdr3_aa: CASTLPVLRGPYGYTF
cdr3_nt: TGTGCCAGCACCCTGCCTGTCCTTAGGGGTCCCTATGGCTACACCTTC

j_call: TRBJ2-7
v_call: TRBV2
d_call: NA
clone_size: NA
cdr3_aa: CASSEGEGGADYEQYF
cdr3_nt: TGTGCCAGCAGTGAAGGGGAAGGCGGGGCCGACTACGAGCAGTACTTC

j_call: TRBJ1-1
v_call: TRBV5-5
d_call: NA
clone_size: NA
cdr3_aa: CASSLQGHKNTEAFF
cdr3_nt: TGTGCCAGCAGCTTGCAGGGACACAAGAACACTGAAGCTTTCTTT

j_call: TRBJ2-4
v_call: TRBV6-1
d_call: NA
clone_size: NA
cdr3_aa: CASPTSCANIQYF
cdr3_nt: TGTGCCAGCCCTACTTCATGCGCAAACATTCAGTACTTC

j_call: TRBJ1-2
v_call: TRBV5-1
d_call: NA
clone_size: NA
cdr3_aa: CASSLVSGIRYGYTF
cdr3_nt: TGCGCCAGCAGCTTGGTGTCAGGGATAAGATATGGCTACACCTTC

j_call: TRBJ1-1
v_call: TRBV20-1
d_call: NA
clone_size: NA
cdr3_aa: CSAGLLTEAFF
cdr3_nt: TGCAGTGCTGGACTCCTCACTGAAGCTTTCTTT

j_call: TRBJ1-2
v_call: TRBV10-2
d_call: NA
clone_size: NA
cdr3_aa: CASSKTLIYGYTF
cdr3_nt: TGCGCCAGCAGTAAAACTCTTATCTATGGCTACACCTTC

j_call: TRBJ1-3
v_call: TRBV21-1
d_call: NA
clone_size: NA
cdr3_aa: CASSKVQRWGRGLGNTIYF
cdr3_nt: TGTGCCAGCAGCAAAGTACAAAGGTGGGGCAGGGGCCTTGGAAACACCATATATTTT

j_call: TRBJ1-2
v_call: TRBV5-5
d_call: NA
clone_size: NA
cdr3_aa: CASSQDWANYGYTF
cdr3_nt: TGTGCCAGCTCCCAGGATTGGGCGAACTATGGCTACACCTTC

j_call: TRBJ1-2
v_call: TRBV19
d_call: TRBD1
clone_size: NA
cdr3_aa: CASSRYHRGRDGYTF
cdr3_nt: TGTGCCAGTAGTCGTTACCACAGGGGGCGAGATGGCTACACCTTC

j_call: TRBJ1-1
v_call: TRBV27
d_call: NA
clone_size: NA
cdr3_aa: CASSLTGMYTEAFF
cdr3_nt: TGTGCCAGCAGTTTAACAGGGATGTACACTGAAGCTTTCTTT

j_call: TRBJ2-3
v_call: TRBV7-2
d_call: NA
clone_size: NA
cdr3_aa: CASSLGVIAQYF
cdr3_nt: TGTGCCAGCAGCTTAGGTGTAATCGCGCAGTATTTT

j_call: TRBJ1-2
v_call: TRBV4-3
d_call: TRBD1
clone_size: NA
cdr3_aa: CASSRSGTEIYGYTF
cdr3_nt: TGCGCCAGCAGCCGATCCGGGACAGAGATCTATGGCTACACCTTC

j_call: TRBJ1-5
v_call: TRBV14
d_call: TRBD1
clone_size: few
cdr3_aa: CASSPHRGPDNQPQHF
cdr3_nt: TGTGCCAGCAGCCCCCACAGGGGGCCAGATAATCAGCCCCAGCATTTT

j_call: TRBJ2-5
v_call: TRBV7-9
d_call: NA
clone_size: once
cdr3_aa: CASSLLKGVRQETQYF
cdr3_nt: TGTGCCAGCAGCTTGTTAAAGGGAGTACGGCAAGAGACCCAGTACTTC

j_call: TRBJ1-3
v_call: TRBV5-6
d_call: NA
clone_size: NA
cdr3_aa: CASSPGFSGNTIYF
cdr3_nt: TGTGCCAGCAGCCCAGGGTTCTCTGGAAACACCATATATTTT

j_call: TRBJ1-4
v_call: TRBV7-8
d_call: NA
clone_size: few
cdr3_aa: CASSGVWGREGGKLFF
cdr3_nt: TGTGCCAGCAGCGGAGTATGGGGGCGGGAGGGGGGAAAACTGTTTTTT

j_call: TRBJ1-2
v_call: TRBV13
d_call: NA
clone_size: NA
cdr3_aa: CASSLDRITLANYGYTF
cdr3_nt: TGTGCCAGCAGCTTAGACAGAATCACACTCGCTAACTATGGCTACACCTTC

j_call: TRBJ2-3
v_call: TRBV19
d_call: TRBD2
clone_size: once
cdr3_aa: CASSMEAGGTLLTDTQYF
cdr3_nt: TGTGCCAGTAGTATGGAGGCGGGGGGCACCCTACTCACAGATACGCAGTATTTT

j_call: TRBJ2-2
v_call: TRBV10-2
d_call: NA
clone_size: NA
cdr3_aa: CASSSERTNTGELFF
cdr3_nt: TGCGCCAGCAGTTCAGAGCGGACGAACACCGGGGAGCTGTTTTTT

j_call: TRBJ2-5
v_call: TRBV5-1
d_call: TRBD2
clone_size: once
cdr3_aa: CASSLGTRETQYF
cdr3_nt: TGCGCCAGCAGCTTGGGGACTAGGGAGACCCAGTACTTC

j_call: TRBJ2-3
v_call: TRBV19
d_call: NA
clone_size: NA
cdr3_aa: CASSRGIITGGTDTQYF
cdr3_nt: TGTGCCAGTAGTCGAGGGATCATAACGGGGGGCACAGATACGCAGTATTTT

j_call: TRBJ2-7
v_call: TRBV28
d_call: NA
clone_size: NA
cdr3_aa: CASRQVPREQYF
cdr3_nt: TGTGCCAGCAGACAGGTCCCACGGGAGCAGTACTTC

j_call: TRBJ1-4
v_call: TRBV27
d_call: TRBD1
clone_size: NA
cdr3_aa: CASSPIYRGDEKLFF
cdr3_nt: TGTGCCAGCAGCCCAATCTACAGGGGGGATGAAAAACTGTTTTTT